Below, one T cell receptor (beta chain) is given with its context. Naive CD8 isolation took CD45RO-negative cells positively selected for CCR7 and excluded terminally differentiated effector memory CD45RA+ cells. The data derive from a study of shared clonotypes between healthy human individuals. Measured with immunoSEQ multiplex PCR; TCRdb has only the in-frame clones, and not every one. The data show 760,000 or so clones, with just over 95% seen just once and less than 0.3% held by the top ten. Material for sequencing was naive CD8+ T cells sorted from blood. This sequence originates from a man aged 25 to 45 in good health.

In nucleotides, the CDR3 is TGTGCCAGCAGTACCAATAGCGGGCGCACCGGGGAGCTGTTTTTT. Amino acids: CASSTNSGRTGELFF. The rearrangement uses TRBV6-1 and TRBJ2-2, with 7 bases aligning to TRBD2. Per germline, CDR1 MNHNS and CDR2 SASEGT. Germline trimming cut 5 bases from V and 4 bases from J; bases unmatched to any gene: 7. CDR3 length equals 15 residues.